A selection of T cell receptor beta chains follows, all from one sample in a study of graft-versus-host responses after intestinal transplantation. Generated by immunoSEQ multiplex PCR, the TCRdb table keeps only in-frame clones and is missing some. The top ten hold over 1.5% of the sample, which has roughly 21,000 clones, approximately 40% seen once. The sequencing here drew on alloreactive CD8+ T cells from a mixed lymphocyte reaction culture, taken before intestinal transplant. The receptor source for this set is a human patient who received an intestinal transplant. Both conserved end residues are part of each CDR3. The D gene is left open where the match is weak. The listing skips clone size in some rows; elsewhere it reads once, few, many or a size class.

V gene	D gene	clone size	J gene	CDR3 DNA	CDR3 protein
TRBV5-1	TRBD2	NA	TRBJ2-5	TGCGCCAGCAGCTTTATAGCGGGAGGAGAGACCCAGTACTTC	CASSFIAGGETQYF
TRBV7-9	NA	few	TRBJ2-7	TGTGCCAGCAGCCCCCTCAGCGGTTTTTACGAGCAGTACTTC	CASSPLSGFYEQYF
TRBV25-1	NA	NA	TRBJ1-2	TGTGCCAGCAGTAATGGACGCAGCTATGGCTACACCTTC	CASSNGRSYGYTF
TRBV9	NA	few	TRBJ2-7	TGTGCCAGCAGCGTATTACCCGACGGAACCTACGAGCAGTACTTC	CASSVLPDGTYEQYF
TRBV6-6	NA	few	TRBJ2-7	TGTGCCAGCAGTCTGACTGTGAACTACGAGCAGTACTTC	CASSLTVNYEQYF
TRBV6-5	NA	NA	TRBJ2-5	TGTGCCAGCAGCCCTGGGACCGCCATGGGGACCCAGTACTTC	CASSPGTAMGTQYF
TRBV6-5	NA	NA	TRBJ2-5	TGTGCCAGCAGTTCAGCTAGCGCGCCCGGGAAAGAGACCCAGTACTTC	CASSSASAPGKETQYF
TRBV6-1	TRBD1	NA	TRBJ2-1	TGTGCCAGCAGAAGAACAGGGGGCAATGAGCAGTTCTTC	CASRRTGGNEQFF
TRBV6-6	TRBD2	NA	TRBJ2-7	TGTGCCAGCAGTCCCGGGGGGGCCGAGTGGTACGAGCAGTACTTC	CASSPGGAEWYEQYF
TRBV9	NA	few	TRBJ2-1	TGTGCCAGCAGCGTAGATAGGGTGTGGGCTAACGAGCAGTTCTTC	CASSVDRVWANEQFF